These 16 T cell receptor beta chains share one sample of origin, sequenced in a study of cytomegalovirus exposure and HLA in healthy donors. The primer mix had 60 Vbeta and 13 Jbeta primers. Measured with immunoSEQ multiplex PCR; TCRdb has only the in-frame clones, and not every one. This table holds 85,000 to 100,000 clones, 64% found once. The sequenced sample consisted of PBMCs. These receptors all come from a man aged 60-69 years in good health and CMV-seronegative.

V gene TRBV7-6 combines with J gene TRBJ2-5, with 13 nucleotides matching TRBD2. Germline CDR1 is SGHVS and CDR2 is FNYEAQ. The CDR3 has 17 amino acids. Losses at the gene ends were 5 bases for V and 5 bases for J; bases not matched to a gene: 11. For the CDR3, the DNA is TGTGCCAGCAGCCTTCAACGACTAGCGGGGGGAGGGGAGACCCAGTACTTC. Translating gives CASSLQRLAGGGETQYF.

For this clone: The sample has other DNA sequences that encode this CDR3 too. The genes are TRBV14 and TRBJ1-2; tentatively, D is TRBD1 (6 bases). This CDR3 has 19 amino acids. Trimming shortened V by 2 bases and J by 8 bases, and 30 bases separated the two germline ends. Germline CDR1 is SGHDN and CDR2 is FVKESK. CDR3 region: CASSQFGAGTNPSKNGYTF. The CDR3 DNA reads TGTGCCAGCAGCCAATTCGGGGCCGGGACAAATCCCTCCAAGAACGGCTACACCTTC.

This clone occurred once. The V gene is TRBV7-3, the J gene TRBJ2-5; 8 bases are shared with TRBD2. The end of the DNA fits TRBJ2-7 better, so the J call may be wrong. Germline V CDR1 and CDR2: SGHTA, FQGTGA. This CDR3 region has 15 residues. The CDR3 sequence is CASSSAPGLGYEQYF. The CDR3 nucleotides are TGTGCCAGCAGCTCCGCCCCGGGACTAGGCTACGAGCAGTACTTC.

The gene calls are TRBV27 and TRBJ2-3, with D possibly matching TRBD1 (6 bases). The ends were cut back, 5 bases at V and 0 bases at J, with 12 bases in the middle. This CDR3 has 15 amino acids. Germline CDR1 reads MNHEY; CDR2 reads SMNVEV (reference sequence). In DNA form, the CDR3 reads TGTGCCAGCAGTAGACAGAGGGGGAGCACAGATACGCAGTATTTT. It yields the protein CASSRQRGSTDTQYF.

The table lists this clone with a few counts. This chain connects TRBV28 to TRBJ1-1; 7 bases agree with TRBD1. V trimming: 7 bases; J trimming: 5 bases; junction bases outside the gene matches: 10. CDR3 length equals 14 residues. Germline V gene sequence: CDR1 MDHEN, CDR2 SYDVKM. CDR3 residues: CASTKWTGYTEAFF. CDR3 DNA sequence: TGTGCCAGCACTAAATGGACAGGATATACTGAAGCTTTCTTT.

This clone has ten or more counts. V is TRBV4-1 and J is TRBJ2-3; TRBD2 aligns across 8 bases. The CDR3 consists of 18 residues. Germline CDR1 MGHRA, CDR2 YSYEKL. V lost 4 bases, J lost 0 bases, and 12 bases stayed unmatched. This CDR3 reads CASSRKEASGSSTDTQYF. In DNA form, the CDR3 reads TGCGCCAGCAGCCGAAAGGAGGCTAGCGGGTCCAGCACAGATACGCAGTATTTT.

The V call is TRBV11-2, the J call TRBJ1-5; D is uncertain. There are 15 residues in the CDR3. V gave up 6 bases and J gave up 6 bases, with 18 bases separating them. CDR1 is SGHAT and CDR2 is FQNNGV in the germline V gene. The CDR3 region has the DNA TGTGCCAGCAGTCCTCAGCCGGGAGAGGGTCAGCCCCAGCATTTT. It encodes CASSPQPGEGQPQHF.

The chain has TRBV2 and TRBJ2-6; no reliable D call. The CDR3 extends over 13 amino acids. Germline V gene sequence: CDR1 SNHLY, CDR2 FYNNEI. V gave up 8 bases and J gave up 0 bases, with 5 bases separating them. CDR3 in DNA: TGTGCCAGCTCGGGCTCTGGGGCCAACGTCCTGACTTTC. Amino acids: CASSGSGANVLTF.

This clone was counted a few times. The CDR3 DNA sequence: TGTGCCAGCAGCTTGAGGGGGTCCTACAATGAGCAGTTCTTC. Translating it yields CASSLRGSYNEQFF. The chain is built from TRBV5-6 and TRBJ2-1; tentative D call: TRBD1 (6 bases). CDR1 is SGHDT, CDR2 YYEEEE, per germline. Trimming cost V 1 base and J 1 base, with 6 bases left between them. CDR3 length: 14 residues.

J is TRBJ2-7 and V is TRBV6-6, with 9 bases aligning to TRBD1. Germline CDR1 and CDR2: MNHNY and SVGAGI (reference sequence). Unmatched junction bases numbered 6, after V lost 4 bases and J lost 5 bases. This CDR3 is 14 amino acids long. In nucleotides, the CDR3 is TGTGCCAGCAGTTCAGGACAGGGGTTGGACGAGCAGTACTTC. Encoded protein: CASSSGQGLDEQYF.

The chain joins TRBV6-5 to TRBJ1-1, with 7 bases identical to TRBD1. Looked up from germline, CDR1 is MNHEY and CDR2 is SVGAGI. The CDR3 consists of 14 residues. V gave up 5 bases and J gave up 8 bases; unmatched junction bases: 11. CDR3 DNA: TGTGCCAGCAGTCAAACGGGACAGTTTCCCGAAGCTTTCTTT. Its protein is CASSQTGQFPEAFF.

The CDR3 DNA follows: TGTGCCAGCTCCGATGCCAGGAACACTGAAGCTTTCTTT. Amino acids: CASSDARNTEAFF. The chain uses TRBV18 and TRBJ1-1; D gene uncertain. CDR1 is KGHSH and CDR2 is LQKENI in the germline V gene. The V and J ends lost 6 bases and 1 base respectively, with 9 bases between them. The CDR3 spans 13 residues.

The chain has TRBV9 and TRBJ1-4, with a possible D match to TRBD1 (5 bases). From germline, CDR1 is SGDLS and CDR2 YYNGEE. Trimming cost V 4 bases and J 0 bases, with 10 bases left between them. CDR3 size: 15 residues. CDR3 nucleotides: TGTGCCAGCAGCCGACAGATGGCAACTAATGAAAAACTGTTTTTT. This translates into CASSRQMATNEKLFF. Full variable domain (outside the CDR3, taken from reference TRBV9 and TRBJ1-4): DSGVTQTPKHLITATGQRVTLRCSPRSGDLSVYWYQQSLDQGLQFLIQYYNGEERAKGNILERFSAQQFPDLHSELNLSSLELGDSALYFCASSRQMATNEKLFFGSGTQLSVL.

The chain employs TRBV28 and TRBJ1-5; 11 positions match TRBD1. Germline CDR1 MDHEN, CDR2 SYDVKM. With V trimmed by 2 bases and J by 7 bases, 7 bases remained unmatched. The CDR3 is 16 residues long. The CDR3, as DNA: TGTGCCAGCAGTTTACCCGGGACAGGGGGTCGGCAGCCCCAGCATTTT. It yields the protein CASSLPGTGGRQPQHF.

About this clone: Different DNA sequences within this sample yield the same CDR3. J is TRBJ2-7 and V is TRBV5-6, with D unclear. This CDR3 spans 14 amino acids. Germline-derived CDR1 and CDR2 are SGHDT and YYEEEE. Trimming shortened V by 0 bases and J by 2 bases, and 9 bases separated the two germline ends. CDR3 loop: CASSLGLSAYEQYF. CDR3 DNA: TGTGCCAGCAGCTTGGGATTGTCAGCCTACGAGCAGTACTTC.

The chain is built from TRBV28 and TRBJ1-5; unclear D gene. Germline V CDR1 and CDR2: MDHEN, SYDVKM. This CDR3 region has 14 residues. Trimming took off 1 base at V and 9 bases at J, with 13 bases between the two ends. CDR3 in amino acids: CASSLSGSSWPQHF. CDR3 DNA: TGTGCCAGCAGTTTATCAGGCTCCAGTTGGCCCCAGCATTTT.